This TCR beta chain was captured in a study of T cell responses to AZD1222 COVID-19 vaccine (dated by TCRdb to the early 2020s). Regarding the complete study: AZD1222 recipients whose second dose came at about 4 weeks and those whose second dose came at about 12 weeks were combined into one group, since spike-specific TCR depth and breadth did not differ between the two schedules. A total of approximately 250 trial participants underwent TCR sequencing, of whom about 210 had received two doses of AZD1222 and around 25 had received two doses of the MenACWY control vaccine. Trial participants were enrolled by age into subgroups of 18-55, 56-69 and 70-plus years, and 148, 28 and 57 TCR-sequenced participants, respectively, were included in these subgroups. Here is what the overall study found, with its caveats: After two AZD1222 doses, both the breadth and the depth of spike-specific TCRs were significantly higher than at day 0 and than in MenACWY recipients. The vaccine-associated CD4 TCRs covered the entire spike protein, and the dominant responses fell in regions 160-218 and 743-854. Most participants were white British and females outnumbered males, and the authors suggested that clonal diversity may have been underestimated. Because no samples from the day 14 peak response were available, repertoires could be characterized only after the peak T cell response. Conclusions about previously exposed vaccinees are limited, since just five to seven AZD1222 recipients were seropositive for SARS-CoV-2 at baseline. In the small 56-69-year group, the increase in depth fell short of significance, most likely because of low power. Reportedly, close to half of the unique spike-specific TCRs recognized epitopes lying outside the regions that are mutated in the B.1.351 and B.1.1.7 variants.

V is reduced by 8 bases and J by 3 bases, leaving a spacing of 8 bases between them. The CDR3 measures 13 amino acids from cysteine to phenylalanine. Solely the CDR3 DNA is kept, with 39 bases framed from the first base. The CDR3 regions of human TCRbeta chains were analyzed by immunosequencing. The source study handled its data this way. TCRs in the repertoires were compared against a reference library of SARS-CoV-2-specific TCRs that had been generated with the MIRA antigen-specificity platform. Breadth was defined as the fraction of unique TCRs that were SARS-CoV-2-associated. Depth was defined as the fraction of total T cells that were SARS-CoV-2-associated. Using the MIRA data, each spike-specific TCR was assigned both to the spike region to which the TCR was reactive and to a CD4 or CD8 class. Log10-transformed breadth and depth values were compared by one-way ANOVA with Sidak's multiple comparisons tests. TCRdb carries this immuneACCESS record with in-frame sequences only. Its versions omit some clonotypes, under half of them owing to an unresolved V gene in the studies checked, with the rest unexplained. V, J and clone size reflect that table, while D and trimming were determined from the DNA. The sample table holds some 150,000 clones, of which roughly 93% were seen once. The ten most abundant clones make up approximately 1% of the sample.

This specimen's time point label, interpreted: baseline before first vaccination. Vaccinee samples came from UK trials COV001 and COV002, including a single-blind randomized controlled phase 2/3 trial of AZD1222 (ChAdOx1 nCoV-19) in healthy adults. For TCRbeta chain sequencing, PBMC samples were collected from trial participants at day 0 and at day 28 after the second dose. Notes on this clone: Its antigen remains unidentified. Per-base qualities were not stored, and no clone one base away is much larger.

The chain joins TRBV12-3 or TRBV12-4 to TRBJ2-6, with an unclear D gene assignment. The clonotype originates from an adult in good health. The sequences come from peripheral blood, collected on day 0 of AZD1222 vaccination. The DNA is TGTGCCAGCCGGGTAGGTGGGGCCAACGTCCTGACTTTC. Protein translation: CASRVGGANVLTF.